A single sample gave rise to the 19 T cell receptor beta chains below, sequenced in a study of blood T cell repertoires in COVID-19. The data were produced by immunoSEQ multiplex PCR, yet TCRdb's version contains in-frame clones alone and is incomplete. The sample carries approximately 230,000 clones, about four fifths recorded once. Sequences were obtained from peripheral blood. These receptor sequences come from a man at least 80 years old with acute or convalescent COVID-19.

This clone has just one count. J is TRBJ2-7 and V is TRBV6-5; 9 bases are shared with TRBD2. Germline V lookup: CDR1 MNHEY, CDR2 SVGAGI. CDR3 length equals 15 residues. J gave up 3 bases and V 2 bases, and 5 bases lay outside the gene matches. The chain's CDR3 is CASSYRASGNYEQYF. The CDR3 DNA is TGTGCCAGCAGTTACCGAGCTAGCGGGAACTACGAGCAGTACTTC.

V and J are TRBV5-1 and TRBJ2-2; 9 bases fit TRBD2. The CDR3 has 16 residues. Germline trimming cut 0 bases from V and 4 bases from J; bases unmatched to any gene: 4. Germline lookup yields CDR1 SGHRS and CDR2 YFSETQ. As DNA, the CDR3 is TGCGCCAGCAGCTTGGCTCTTAGCGGGGGCACCGGGGAGCTGTTTTTT. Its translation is CASSLALSGGTGELFF.

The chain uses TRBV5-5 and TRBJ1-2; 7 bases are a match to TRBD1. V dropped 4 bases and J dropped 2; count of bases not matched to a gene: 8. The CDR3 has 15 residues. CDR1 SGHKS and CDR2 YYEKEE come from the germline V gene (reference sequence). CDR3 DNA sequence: TGTGCCAGCAGCCTTTCACCGACAGGGAACTATGGCTACACCTTC. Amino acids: CASSLSPTGNYGYTF.

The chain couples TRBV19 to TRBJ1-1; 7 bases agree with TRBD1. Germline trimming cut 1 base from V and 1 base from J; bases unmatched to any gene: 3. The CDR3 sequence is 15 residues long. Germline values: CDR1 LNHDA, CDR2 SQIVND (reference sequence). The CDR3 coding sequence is TGTGCCAGTAGTATAGTGACAGGGTCGAACACTGAAGCTTTCTTT. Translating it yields CASSIVTGSNTEAFF.

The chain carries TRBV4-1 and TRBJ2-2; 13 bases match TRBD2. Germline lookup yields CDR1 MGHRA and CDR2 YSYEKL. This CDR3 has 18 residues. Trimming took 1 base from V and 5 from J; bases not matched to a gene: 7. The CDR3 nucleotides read TGCGCCAGCAGCCAAGCAACTAGCGGGGGGGTAAAAACCGGGGAGCTGTTTTTT. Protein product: CASSQATSGGVKTGELFF.

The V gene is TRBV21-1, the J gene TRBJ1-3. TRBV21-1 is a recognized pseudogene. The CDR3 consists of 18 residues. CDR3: CASSKARSVEVSGNTIYF. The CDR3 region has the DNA TGTGCCAGCAGCAAAGCGCGCAGTGTGGAGGTCTCTGGAAACACCATATATTTT.

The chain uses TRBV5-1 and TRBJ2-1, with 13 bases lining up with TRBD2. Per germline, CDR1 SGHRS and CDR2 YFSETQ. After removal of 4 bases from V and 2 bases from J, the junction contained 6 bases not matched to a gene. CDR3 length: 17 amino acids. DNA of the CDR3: TGCGCCAGCAGCCGCCGACTAGCGGGAGGTACCTACAATGAGCAGTTCTTC. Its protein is CASSRRLAGGTYNEQFF.

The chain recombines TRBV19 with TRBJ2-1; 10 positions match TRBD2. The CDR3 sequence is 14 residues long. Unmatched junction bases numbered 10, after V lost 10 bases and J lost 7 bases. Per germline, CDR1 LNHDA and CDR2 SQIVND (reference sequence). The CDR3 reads CATKPGLAWNEQFF. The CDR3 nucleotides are TGTGCCACCAAACCGGGACTAGCGTGGAATGAGCAGTTCTTC.

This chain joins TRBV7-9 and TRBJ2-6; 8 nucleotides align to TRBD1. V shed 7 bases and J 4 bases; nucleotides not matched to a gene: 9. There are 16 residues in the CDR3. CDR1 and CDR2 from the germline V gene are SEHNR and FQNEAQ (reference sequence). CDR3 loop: CASTRQGAAGANVLTF. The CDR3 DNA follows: TGTGCCAGCACTCGGCAGGGGGCTGCCGGGGCCAACGTCCTGACTTTC.

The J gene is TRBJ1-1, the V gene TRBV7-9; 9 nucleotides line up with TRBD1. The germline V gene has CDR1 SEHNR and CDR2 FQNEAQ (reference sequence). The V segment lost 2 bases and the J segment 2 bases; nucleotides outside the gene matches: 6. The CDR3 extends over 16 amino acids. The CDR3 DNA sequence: TGTGCCAGCAGCTTAACACAGGGGGCTATTAACACTGAAGCTTTCTTT. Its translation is CASSLTQGAINTEAFF.

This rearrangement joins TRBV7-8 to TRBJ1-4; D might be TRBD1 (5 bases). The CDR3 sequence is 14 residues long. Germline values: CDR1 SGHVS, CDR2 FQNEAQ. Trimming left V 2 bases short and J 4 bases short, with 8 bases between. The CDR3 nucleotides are TGTGCCAGCAGCTTATCAGGGTTTAATGAAAAACTGTTTTTT. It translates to CASSLSGFNEKLFF.

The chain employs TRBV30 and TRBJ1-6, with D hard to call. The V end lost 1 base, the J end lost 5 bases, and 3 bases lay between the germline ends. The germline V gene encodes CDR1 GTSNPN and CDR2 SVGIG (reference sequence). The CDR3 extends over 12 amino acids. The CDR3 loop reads CAWSDNNSPLHF. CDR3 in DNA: TGTGCCTGGAGTGATAATAATTCACCCCTCCACTTT.

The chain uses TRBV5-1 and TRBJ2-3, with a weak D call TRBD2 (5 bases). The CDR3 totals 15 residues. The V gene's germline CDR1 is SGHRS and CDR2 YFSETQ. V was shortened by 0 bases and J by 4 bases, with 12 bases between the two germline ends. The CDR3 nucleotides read TGCGCCAGCAGCTTGGCCGGGGTTCGCCCAGATACGCAGTATTTT. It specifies CASSLAGVRPDTQYF.

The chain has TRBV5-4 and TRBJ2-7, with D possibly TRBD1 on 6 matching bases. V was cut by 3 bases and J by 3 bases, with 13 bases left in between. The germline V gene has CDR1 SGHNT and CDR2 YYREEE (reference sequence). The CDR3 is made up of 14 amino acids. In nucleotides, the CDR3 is TGTGCCAGCAGCTCGGTTGGGGGCCTCTACGAGCAGTACTTC. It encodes CASSSVGGLYEQYF.

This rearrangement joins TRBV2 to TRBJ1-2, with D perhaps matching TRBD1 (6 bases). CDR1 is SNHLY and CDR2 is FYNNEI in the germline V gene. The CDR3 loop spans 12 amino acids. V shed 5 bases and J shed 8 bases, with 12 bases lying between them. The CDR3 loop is CASSSQGRGYTF. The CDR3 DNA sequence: TGTGCCAGCAGTTCACAGGGAAGGGGCTACACCTTC. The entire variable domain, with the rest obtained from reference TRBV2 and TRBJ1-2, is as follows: EPEVTQTPSHQVTQMGQEVILRCVPISNHLYFYWYRQILGQKVEFLVSFYNNEISEKSEIFDDQFSVERPDGSNFTLKIRSTKLEDSAMYFCASSSQGRGYTFGSGTRLTVV.

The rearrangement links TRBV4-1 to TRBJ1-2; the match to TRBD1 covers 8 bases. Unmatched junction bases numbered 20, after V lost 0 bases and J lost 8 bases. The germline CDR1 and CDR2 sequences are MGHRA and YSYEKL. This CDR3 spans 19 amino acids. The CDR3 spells CASSQDFGVYAGGDKGYTF. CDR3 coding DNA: TGCGCCAGCAGCCAAGATTTCGGGGTCTACGCAGGGGGCGATAAGGGCTACACCTTC.

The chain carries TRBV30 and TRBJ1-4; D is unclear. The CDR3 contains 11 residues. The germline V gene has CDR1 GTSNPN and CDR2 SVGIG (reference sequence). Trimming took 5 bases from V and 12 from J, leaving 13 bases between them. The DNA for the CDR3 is TGTGCCTGGTCTAGTAAGTCAGAACTGTTTTTT. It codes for CAWSSKSELFF.

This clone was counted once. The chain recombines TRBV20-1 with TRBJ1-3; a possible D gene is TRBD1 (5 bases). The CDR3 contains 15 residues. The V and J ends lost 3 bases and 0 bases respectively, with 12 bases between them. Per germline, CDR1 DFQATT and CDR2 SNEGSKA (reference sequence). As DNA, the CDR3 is TGCAGTGCTAGTAAGACAGTATCCTCTGGAAACACCATATATTTT. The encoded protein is CSASKTVSSGNTIYF.

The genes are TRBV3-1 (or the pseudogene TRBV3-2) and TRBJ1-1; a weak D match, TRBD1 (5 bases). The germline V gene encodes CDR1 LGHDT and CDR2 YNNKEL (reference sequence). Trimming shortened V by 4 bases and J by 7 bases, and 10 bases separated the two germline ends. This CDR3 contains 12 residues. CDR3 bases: TGTGCCAGCAGCCTAATTAGGGGTGAAGCTTTCTTT. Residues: CASSLIRGEAFF.